These T cell receptor beta chains were read from a single sample in a study of post-analysis software for immune sequencing data. TCRdb reanalysed the PCR reads using MiXCR and keeps one entry per CDR3 protein. The sample yields some 800,000 distinct CDR3 sequences, around 45% seen once. Material for sequencing was blood. Receptors originate from a girl under 18 with multiple sclerosis. Each CDR3 is given with its conserved first and last residue. The order of the fields is D gene, V gene, J gene, clone size, CDR3 protein, CDR3 DNA. D genes are given only for firm matches. Rows may omit the clone size; those that give it use once, few, many or a size class.

D gene: -
V gene: TRBV27
J gene: TRBJ1-5
clone size: -
CDR3 protein: CASSPSFYSNQPQHF
CDR3 DNA: TGTGCCAGCAGCCCTTCCTTTTATAGCAATCAGCCCCAGCATTTT

D gene: -
V gene: TRBV14
J gene: TRBJ1-6
clone size: few
CDR3 protein: CASSQGRISSPLHF
CDR3 DNA: TGTGCCAGCAGCCAGGGAAGAATTAGTTCACCCCTCCACTTT

D gene: TRBD1
V gene: TRBV5-1
J gene: TRBJ2-1
clone size: -
CDR3 protein: CASSNLWGTGGDNSCNEQFF
CDR3 DNA: TGCGCCAGCAGCAACCTCTGGGGGACAGGGGGCGATAATTCCTGCAATGAGCAGTTCTTC

D gene: -
V gene: TRBV12-3/TRBV12-4
J gene: TRBJ2-7
clone size: -
CDR3 protein: CASSLVQGREQYF
CDR3 DNA: TGTGCCAGCAGTTTAGTCCAGGGACGCGAGCAGTACTTC

D gene: -
V gene: TRBV7-3
J gene: TRBJ2-3
clone size: few
CDR3 protein: CASSPDGTSLLDTQYF
CDR3 DNA: TGTGCCAGCAGCCCCGACGGGACAAGCCTCCTAGATACGCAGTATTTT

D gene: -
V gene: TRBV12-3/TRBV12-4
J gene: TRBJ2-7
clone size: -
CDR3 protein: CASSPALPHEQYF
CDR3 DNA: TGTGCCAGCAGTCCCGCCCTTCCCCACGAGCAGTACTTC

D gene: -
V gene: TRBV29-1
J gene: TRBJ2-3
clone size: -
CDR3 protein: CSVVGGGITTAGTQYF
CDR3 DNA: TGCAGCGTTGTGGGTGGAGGAATCACGACAGCAGGGACGCAGTATTTT

D gene: -
V gene: TRBV12-3/TRBV12-4
J gene: TRBJ2-1
clone size: few
CDR3 protein: CASSKTGSEQFF
CDR3 DNA: TGTGCCAGCAGTAAAACAGGGTCTGAGCAGTTCTTC

D gene: -
V gene: TRBV20-1
J gene: TRBJ2-4
clone size: -
CDR3 protein: CSAREDLAKNIQYF
CDR3 DNA: TGCAGTGCTAGGGAAGACCTAGCCAAAAACATTCAGTACTTC

D gene: TRBD2
V gene: TRBV7-2
J gene: TRBJ2-5
clone size: -
CDR3 protein: CASTLRASGHQETQYF
CDR3 DNA: TGTGCCAGCACCCTAAGGGCTAGCGGACATCAAGAGACCCAGTACTTC

D gene: -
V gene: TRBV4-1
J gene: TRBJ2-1
clone size: -
CDR3 protein: CASSLPDSHNEQFF
CDR3 DNA: TGCGCCAGCAGCCTACCCGATTCCCACAATGAGCAGTTCTTC

D gene: TRBD2
V gene: TRBV20-1
J gene: TRBJ2-5
clone size: -
CDR3 protein: CSQERGGRETQYF
CDR3 DNA: TGCAGTCAGGAGCGGGGGGGCCGAGAGACCCAGTACTTC

D gene: -
V gene: TRBV2
J gene: TRBJ2-1
clone size: -
CDR3 protein: CASSEEGPTYNEQFF
CDR3 DNA: TGTGCCAGCAGTGAGGAGGGGCCCACCTACAATGAGCAGTTCTTC

D gene: -
V gene: TRBV20-1
J gene: TRBJ2-3
clone size: -
CDR3 protein: CSARVPVPDTQYF
CDR3 DNA: TGCAGTGCTAGGGTCCCCGTCCCAGATACGCAGTATTTT

D gene: -
V gene: TRBV6-5
J gene: TRBJ1-2
clone size: once
CDR3 protein: CASRPQGLPLRGGYTF
CDR3 DNA: TGTGCCAGCAGGCCGCAGGGGCTCCCTTTAAGAGGCGGCTACACCTTC

D gene: -
V gene: TRBV20-1
J gene: TRBJ2-3
clone size: few
CDR3 protein: CSASPGDPTDTQYF
CDR3 DNA: TGCAGTGCTAGCCCGGGAGATCCCACAGATACGCAGTATTTT

D gene: -
V gene: TRBV15
J gene: TRBJ2-7
clone size: -
CDR3 protein: CATSRDLGGSEQYF
CDR3 DNA: TGTGCCACCAGCAGAGATCTCGGAGGGAGCGAGCAGTACTTC

D gene: TRBD2
V gene: TRBV20-1
J gene: TRBJ2-1
clone size: few
CDR3 protein: CSAWSASGDYNEQFF
CDR3 DNA: TGCAGTGCATGGAGTGCTAGCGGGGATTACAATGAGCAGTTCTTC

D gene: TRBD2
V gene: TRBV7-9
J gene: TRBJ2-7
clone size: -
CDR3 protein: CASSSGGLAIYEQYF
CDR3 DNA: TGTGCCAGCAGCTCGGGGGGACTAGCGATCTACGAGCAGTACTTC

D gene: -
V gene: TRBV7-2
J gene: TRBJ2-4
clone size: -
CDR3 protein: CASRYNRGTGVQYF
CDR3 DNA: TGTGCCAGCAGGTACAACCGGGGGACGGGGGTTCAGTACTTC

D gene: -
V gene: TRBV15
J gene: TRBJ1-2
clone size: few
CDR3 protein: CATSRDSGPGGYTF
CDR3 DNA: TGTGCCACCAGCAGAGATTCGGGACCGGGTGGCTACACCTTC

D gene: TRBD2
V gene: TRBV29-1
J gene: TRBJ2-3
clone size: -
CDR3 protein: CSVEKSGGADTQYF
CDR3 DNA: TGCAGCGTTGAGAAGTCGGGGGGGGCAGATACGCAGTATTTT

D gene: -
V gene: TRBV20-1
J gene: TRBJ2-1
clone size: once
CDR3 protein: CSAPTGYPSYNEQFF
CDR3 DNA: TGCAGTGCGCCCACGGGCTACCCCTCCTACAATGAGCAGTTCTTC

D gene: TRBD2
V gene: TRBV9
J gene: TRBJ2-1
clone size: -
CDR3 protein: CASSAPFGTSGSENEQFF
CDR3 DNA: TGTGCCAGCAGTGCCCCCTTTGGGACTAGCGGGAGTGAGAATGAGCAGTTCTTC

D gene: TRBD1
V gene: TRBV10-3
J gene: TRBJ2-7
clone size: few
CDR3 protein: CAISVGQGYEQYF
CDR3 DNA: TGTGCCATCTCAGTGGGACAGGGCTACGAGCAGTACTTC

D gene: -
V gene: TRBV6-2/TRBV6-3
J gene: TRBJ1-1
clone size: -
CDR3 protein: CASSSGTLGAFF
CDR3 DNA: TGTGCCAGCAGCTCTGGGACCCTAGGAGCTTTCTTT

D gene: TRBD2
V gene: TRBV6-1
J gene: TRBJ2-5
clone size: -
CDR3 protein: CASTRTSGSYERYF
CDR3 DNA: TGTGCCAGCACTCGGACTAGCGGGAGCTACGAGCGGTACTTC

D gene: -
V gene: TRBV20-1
J gene: TRBJ2-5
clone size: few
CDR3 protein: CSARDRVGSPETQYF
CDR3 DNA: TGCAGTGCTAGAGATCGCGTTGGCAGCCCAGAGACCCAGTACTTC

D gene: -
V gene: TRBV6-2/TRBV6-3
J gene: TRBJ2-1
clone size: -
CDR3 protein: CASSYSDTSSGVDEQFF
CDR3 DNA: TGTGCCAGCAGTTACTCCGATACTAGCTCCGGGGTCGATGAGCAGTTCTTC

D gene: -
V gene: TRBV30
J gene: TRBJ1-1
clone size: -
CDR3 protein: CAWSPWGGPNTEAFF
CDR3 DNA: TGTGCCTGGAGTCCCTGGGGAGGGCCCAACACTGAAGCTTTCTTT

D gene: TRBD1
V gene: TRBV7-6
J gene: TRBJ2-7
clone size: once
CDR3 protein: CASSLGGQGNYEHYF
CDR3 DNA: TGTGCCAGCAGCTTAGGGGGACAGGGAAACTACGAGCACTACTTC

D gene: -
V gene: TRBV24-1
J gene: TRBJ1-5
clone size: -
CDR3 protein: CATLGPTQGQPQHF
CDR3 DNA: TGTGCCACCTTGGGACCGACCCAAGGGCAGCCCCAGCATTTT

D gene: -
V gene: TRBV7-8
J gene: TRBJ2-7
clone size: -
CDR3 protein: CASSHVLRDYEQYF
CDR3 DNA: TGTGCCAGCAGCCACGTGTTGCGGGACTACGAGCAGTACTTC

D gene: TRBD2
V gene: TRBV5-1
J gene: TRBJ2-7
clone size: -
CDR3 protein: CASSLVASGAYEQYF
CDR3 DNA: TGCGCCAGCAGCTTGGTGGCTAGCGGGGCCTACGAGCAGTACTTC

D gene: -
V gene: TRBV4-3
J gene: TRBJ2-3
clone size: -
CDR3 protein: CASSQEQGDTQYF
CDR3 DNA: TGCGCCAGCAGCCAAGAACAGGGAGATACGCAGTATTTT

D gene: -
V gene: TRBV29-1
J gene: TRBJ2-3
clone size: -
CDR3 protein: CSVVLVSPSTDTQYF
CDR3 DNA: TGCAGCGTTGTGTTGGTCTCCCCTAGCACAGATACGCAGTATTTT

D gene: -
V gene: TRBV9
J gene: TRBJ1-5
clone size: -
CDR3 protein: CASSVAGNQPQHF
CDR3 DNA: TGTGCCAGCAGCGTAGCTGGGAATCAGCCCCAGCATTTT

D gene: TRBD2
V gene: TRBV5-1
J gene: TRBJ2-1
clone size: -
CDR3 protein: CASSLVRETYNEQFF
CDR3 DNA: TGCGCCAGCAGCTTGGTGCGGGAGACCTACAATGAGCAGTTCTTC

D gene: TRBD1
V gene: TRBV20-1
J gene: TRBJ2-1
clone size: -
CDR3 protein: CSALDRGDEQFF
CDR3 DNA: TGCAGTGCTCTGGACAGGGGAGATGAGCAGTTCTTC

D gene: TRBD1
V gene: TRBV4-2
J gene: TRBJ2-7
clone size: -
CDR3 protein: CASSQDLSGQGISYEQYF
CDR3 DNA: TGTGCCAGCAGCCAAGATTTGTCGGGACAGGGGATCTCCTACGAGCAGTACTTC

D gene: TRBD2
V gene: TRBV27
J gene: TRBJ2-5
clone size: few
CDR3 protein: CASSPRLAGGPVGETQYF
CDR3 DNA: TGTGCCAGCAGTCCCCGACTAGCGGGAGGGCCGGTTGGTGAGACCCAGTACTTC

D gene: TRBD2
V gene: TRBV10-3
J gene: TRBJ2-1
clone size: -
CDR3 protein: CAISESGGDEQFF
CDR3 DNA: TGTGCCATCAGTGAGTCGGGAGGGGATGAGCAGTTCTTC

D gene: TRBD1
V gene: TRBV24-1
J gene: TRBJ1-2
clone size: -
CDR3 protein: CATSAQGGDWRGYTF
CDR3 DNA: TGTGCCACCAGTGCCCAGGGGGGTGACTGGAGAGGCTACACCTTC

D gene: -
V gene: TRBV6-2/TRBV6-3
J gene: TRBJ2-3
clone size: few
CDR3 protein: CASSYLATAWDTDTQYF
CDR3 DNA: TGTGCCAGCAGTTACCTAGCTACAGCTTGGGACACAGATACGCAGTATTTT

D gene: TRBD2
V gene: TRBV6-6
J gene: TRBJ2-3
clone size: -
CDR3 protein: CASSYGPREGSTDTQYF
CDR3 DNA: TGTGCCAGCAGTTACGGACCGCGGGAGGGTTCCACAGATACGCAGTATTTT

D gene: TRBD2
V gene: TRBV6-1
J gene: TRBJ2-3
clone size: few
CDR3 protein: CASSELAGVADTQYF
CDR3 DNA: TGTGCCAGCAGTGAACTAGCGGGAGTTGCAGATACGCAGTATTTT

D gene: TRBD1
V gene: TRBV29-1
J gene: TRBJ1-2
clone size: -
CDR3 protein: CSANAGQGATYGYTF
CDR3 DNA: TGCAGCGCAAACGCGGGACAGGGGGCGACCTATGGCTACACCTTC

D gene: -
V gene: TRBV29-1
J gene: TRBJ1-1
clone size: -
CDR3 protein: CSVESGYEAFF
CDR3 DNA: TGCAGCGTTGAAAGCGGTTATGAAGCTTTCTTT

D gene: TRBD1
V gene: TRBV27
J gene: TRBJ2-3
clone size: -
CDR3 protein: CASSYRDRGSDTQYF
CDR3 DNA: TGTGCCAGCAGTTACCGGGACAGGGGATCAGATACGCAGTATTTT

D gene: TRBD2
V gene: TRBV7-3
J gene: TRBJ2-1
clone size: -
CDR3 protein: CASSLGGDWNNEQFF
CDR3 DNA: TGTGCCAGCAGCTTAGGGGGGGACTGGAACAATGAGCAGTTCTTC

D gene: TRBD1
V gene: TRBV27
J gene: TRBJ2-7
clone size: -
CDR3 protein: CASSRDRGAGYEQYF
CDR3 DNA: TGTGCCAGCAGCCGTGACAGGGGGGCCGGCTACGAGCAGTACTTC

D gene: TRBD2
V gene: TRBV28
J gene: TRBJ2-1
clone size: few
CDR3 protein: CASSLLAAGSDEQFF
CDR3 DNA: TGTGCCAGCAGTTTACTAGCGGCGGGATCCGATGAGCAGTTCTTC

D gene: TRBD2
V gene: TRBV27
J gene: TRBJ2-1
clone size: -
CDR3 protein: CASSLLAGRGNEQFF
CDR3 DNA: TGTGCCAGCAGTCTACTAGCGGGAAGGGGGAATGAGCAGTTCTTC

D gene: -
V gene: TRBV3-1
J gene: TRBJ2-1
clone size: -
CDR3 protein: CASSQPLVTYNEQFF
CDR3 DNA: TGTGCCAGCAGCCAACCACTGGTAACCTACAATGAGCAGTTCTTC

D gene: TRBD2
V gene: TRBV29-1
J gene: TRBJ2-7
clone size: -
CDR3 protein: CSVRGLAKTYEQYF
CDR3 DNA: TGCAGCGTTCGGGGACTAGCAAAGACCTACGAGCAGTACTTC